The 27 T cell receptor beta chains listed next were all sequenced from one sample in a study of spatial heterogeneity in lung cancer (dated by TCRdb to about 2019). The label giving this sample's time point can be read as: sample taken at primary tumor resection. Overall study results and their limits: The number of expanded intratumoral alpha and beta TCRs correlated with the tumor nonsynonymous mutation count.

The library was made by 5' RACE. The listed sequencing device is NextSeq 500. TCRdb trimmed public reads at Q25 via fastp, called clones via MiXCR and kept in-frame beta chains. Rows matching on CDR3 protein sequence are summarized as one entry with the most common DNA and genes. Counted in this sample were around 1,200 distinct CDR3 sequences; 10% to 15% of them appeared once. The top ten constitute around 18% of the sample. The antigens these receptors bind are not known. The sample here was lung tumor tissue, taken at surgery. The receptor set was obtained from a male donor with early-stage non-small cell lung cancer.

For this clonotype: In a library made to pick up alpha chains, this beta chain is a stray read with a size that means little. The V call is TRBV29-1, the J call TRBJ1-1; D remains unclear. CDR3 length: 11 residues. Germline V CDR1 and CDR2: SQVTM, ANQGSEA. V was shortened by 7 bases and J by 0 bases, with 6 bases between the two germline ends. CDR3 amino acids: CSAALNTEAFF. In DNA, the CDR3 is TGCAGCGCCGCACTGAACACTGAAGCTTTCTTT.

At least ten counts were recorded for this clonotype. This beta chain was picked up by a library intended for alpha chains and is off target, so its count carries little meaning. This chain links TRBV7-9 with TRBJ2-1; 7 positions match TRBD2. The CDR3 totals 15 residues. V lost 5 bases and J lost 5; bases outside the gene matches: 9. Germline values: CDR1 SEHNR, CDR2 FQNEAQ (reference sequence). The CDR3 DNA reads as TGTGCCAGCAGCGAAGGGCCCGGGAGGAACAATGAGCAGTTCTTC. Translating gives CASSEGPGRNNEQFF.

With regard to this clonotype: This beta chain appears as a stray read in a library generated for alpha chains; its size is not informative. J is TRBJ1-2 and V is TRBV3-1; the D is unclear. Looked up from germline, CDR1 is LGHDT and CDR2 is YNNKEL (reference sequence). V lost 1 base, J lost 0 bases, and 9 bases lay in between. The CDR3 sequence is 15 residues long. The CDR3 DNA sequence: TGTGCCAGCAGCCAAGGTCCCGCGACTAACTATGGCTACACCTTC. It is translated as CASSQGPATNYGYTF.

This clonotype was found many times. The library was built for alpha chains, so this beta chain is an off-target read and its size means little. The chain couples TRBV29-1 to TRBJ1-6; D perhaps matches TRBD1 (6 bases). The CDR3 extends over 14 amino acids. Trimming cost V 4 bases and J 10 bases, with 17 bases left between them. The V gene's germline CDR1 is SQVTM and CDR2 ANQGSEA. The CDR3 region has the DNA TGCAGCGTTGCTGAGGGGGTCGGGGAGTCACCCCTCCACTTT. Translation: CSVAEGVGESPLHF.

In this sample, this clonotype turned up many times. The library was designed around alpha chains, so this beta chain is a stray read whose abundance carries little weight. The rearrangement links TRBV3-1 to TRBJ2-3, with 10 bases that match TRBD2. After removal of 6 bases from V and 1 base from J, the junction contained 7 bases not matched to a gene. The germline CDR1 and CDR2 sequences are LGHDT and YNNKEL (reference sequence). The CDR3 sequence is 16 residues long. CDR3 in DNA: TGTGCCAGCAGACCGAGCGGGGGGGCTCGCACAGATACGCAGTATTTT. As protein: CASRPSGGARTDTQYF.

This clonotype is categorized as large. This beta chain came through as a stray read in a library set up for alpha chains, and its size says little. J is TRBJ1-4 and V is TRBV11-2; tentatively, D is TRBD1 (5 bases). CDR3 length: 14 residues. Looked up from germline, CDR1 is SGHAT and CDR2 is FQNNGV. Trimming removed 3 bases from V and 7 bases from J, with 12 bases in between. As DNA, the CDR3 is TGTGCCAGCAGCTTGGACATTCTAAGTGAAAAACTGTTTTTT. Amino acids: CASSLDILSEKLFF.

Within the sample, this clonotype is medium-sized. This beta chain represents an off-target read in a library built for alpha chains; its size is of limited meaning. V and J are TRBV4-3 and TRBJ2-7; 7 positions agree with TRBD1. The V segment lost 0 bases and the J segment 3 bases; nucleotides outside the gene matches: 5. Per the germline V gene, CDR1 is LGHNA and CDR2 is YSLEER. The CDR3 extends over 15 amino acids. The CDR3 DNA sequence: TGCGCCAGCAGCCAAGATGTGGACAGGAGCTACGAGCAGTACTTC. Translating gives CASSQDVDRSYEQYF.

Judged by abundance, this clonotype is medium-sized. Little can be read into the size of this beta chain, an off-target read in a library designed for alpha chains. The chain employs TRBV12-3 or TRBV12-4 and TRBJ1-5, with 7 positions matching TRBD1. The J segment lost 6 bases and the V segment lost 6 bases, leaving 8 bases of the junction unmatched. This CDR3 comprises 14 residues. CDR3: CASRPTGDGQPQHF. CDR3 sequence (DNA): TGTGCCAGCAGACCTACAGGGGACGGTCAGCCCCAGCATTTT.

This clonotype was found many times. A library prepared for alpha chains yielded this beta chain as an off-target read; its size is of little meaning. The J gene is TRBJ2-1, the V gene TRBV11-2, with 7 nucleotides matching TRBD1. This CDR3 is built from 16 residues. With 1 base clipped from V and 2 bases from J, the junction kept 5 bases outside the gene matches. Germline assignment: CDR1 SGHAT and CDR2 FQNNGV. DNA for the CDR3: TGTGCCAGCAGCTTAGCGGGACAGCCTCCCTACAATGAGCAGTTCTTC. Translating gives CASSLAGQPPYNEQFF.

This clonotype is classed as medium-sized. A library prepared for alpha chains yielded this beta chain as an off-target read; its size is of little meaning. V and J are TRBV12-3 or TRBV12-4 and TRBJ2-1, with 10 bases that match TRBD2. This CDR3 has 12 amino acids. The V gene end was trimmed by 7 bases and the J gene end by 7 bases; junction bases not matched to a gene: 1. The CDR3 DNA reads as TGTGCCAGCACAGCGGGGGGGAATGAGCAGTTCTTC. Translating gives CASTAGGNEQFF.

On this clonotype: Within a library made for alpha chains, this beta chain is off target, and its count is uninformative. This chain links TRBV5-4 with TRBJ2-3, with 8 positions matching TRBD1. CDR1 and CDR2 from the germline V gene are SGHNT and YYREEE (reference sequence). The length of the CDR3 is 15 residues. V dropped 1 base and J dropped 5; count of bases not matched to a gene: 6. In nucleotides, the CDR3 is TGTGCCAGCAGCTTGTCGCAGGGGGCGCAAGATACGCAGTATTTT. The encoded protein is CASSLSQGAQDTQYF. The full variable domain, in which reference TRBV5-4 and TRBJ2-3 provide the parts outside the CDR3, is ETGVTQSPTHLIKTRGQQVTLRCSSQSGHNTVSWYQQALGQGPQFIFQYYREEENGRGNFPPRFSGLQFPNYSSELNVNALELDDSALYLCASSLSQGAQDTQYFGPGTRLTVL.

In its sample, this clonotype was seen many times. With the library built for alpha chains, this beta chain is off target and its frequency is not meaningful. The chain is built from TRBV29-1 and TRBJ1-2, with TRBD1 matching 7 bases. CDR1 and CDR2 from the germline V gene are SQVTM and ANQGSEA. The CDR3 totals 13 residues. The ends lost 4 bases at V and 6 bases at J; junction bases unmatched: 8. The CDR3 DNA reads as TGCAGCGTTGCGGGACAGATTAGGGATGGCTACACCTTC. Amino acids: CSVAGQIRDGYTF.

This clonotype was recorded many times. A library prepared for alpha chains yielded this beta chain as an off-target read; its size is of little meaning. V is TRBV3-1 and J is TRBJ1-1, with D possibly being TRBD1 (6 bases). V was clipped by 1 base and J by 4 bases, with 7 bases between them. The CDR3 extends over 13 amino acids. Germline V gene data show CDR1 as LGHDT and CDR2 as YNNKEL (reference sequence). The CDR3 here is CASSQARGTEAFF. CDR3 DNA sequence: TGTGCCAGCAGCCAAGCCAGGGGCACTGAAGCTTTCTTT. Complete variable domain (other parts from reference TRBV3-1 and TRBJ1-1): DTAVSQTPKYLVTQMGNDKSIKCEQNLGHDTMYWYKQDSKKFLKIMFSYNNKELIINETVPNRFSPKSPDKAHLNLHINSLELGDSAVYFCASSQARGTEAFFGQGTRLTVV.

This clonotype was recorded many times. The library was designed around alpha chains, so this beta chain is a stray read whose abundance carries little weight. This chain connects TRBV7-2 to TRBJ2-1; 13 bases fit TRBD2. CDR1 is SGHTA and CDR2 is FQGNSA in the germline V gene. V lost 5 bases to trimming and J lost 4 bases; unmatched junction nucleotides: 5. There are 16 residues in the CDR3. The chain's CDR3 is CASSPRTSGGYNEQFF. The CDR3 DNA follows: TGTGCCAGCAGCCCGAGGACTAGCGGGGGATACAATGAGCAGTTCTTC.

This clonotype qualifies as large. The library was built for alpha chains, so this beta chain is an off-target read and its size means little. The J gene is TRBJ2-5, the V gene TRBV7-8; no reliable D call. The germline V gene encodes CDR1 SGHVS and CDR2 FQNEAQ. V was cut by 1 base and J by 5 bases, with 11 bases left in between. The CDR3 runs to 14 residues. CDR3 protein: CASSLDLAAETQYF. The CDR3 coding sequence is TGTGCCAGCAGCTTAGATCTGGCCGCCGAGACCCAGTACTTC.

This clonotype qualifies as large. This beta chain came through as a stray read in a library set up for alpha chains, and its size says little. The chain carries TRBV18 and TRBJ2-5; D perhaps matches TRBD2 (5 bases). CDR3 length: 14 residues. Germline V lookup: CDR1 KGHSH, CDR2 LQKENI. The germline V and J ends were trimmed by 4 bases and 4 bases, with 13 bases remaining between them. CDR3 DNA sequence: TGTGCCAGCTCACGGGATAACGGAGGAGAGACCCAGTACTTC. Encoded protein: CASSRDNGGETQYF.

This clonotype rates as medium-sized. The size of this beta chain means little, since it is a stray read in a library made for alpha chains. The genes are TRBV29-1 and TRBJ2-1; the match to TRBD1 covers 7 bases. V shed 2 bases, J shed 1 base, and the junction held 8 bases outside the gene matches. This CDR3 has 16 amino acids. CDR1 and CDR2 from the germline V gene are SQVTM and ANQGSEA. CDR3 in DNA: TGCAGCGTTGAATCATCGGACAGGCGATCCTACAATGAGCAGTTCTTC. Protein sequence: CSVESSDRRSYNEQFF.

As regards this clonotype: This beta chain was picked up by a library intended for alpha chains and is off target, so its count carries little meaning. The CDR3 DNA is TGTGCCAGCAGCCCCGGGCAGGGGGCCAGAAATTCACCCCTCCACTTT. Amino acid sequence: CASSPGQGARNSPLHF. The chain has TRBV7-9 and TRBJ1-6; the match to TRBD1 covers 8 bases. Germline CDR1 reads SEHNR; CDR2 reads FQNEAQ (reference sequence). The J segment lost 7 bases and the V segment lost 5 bases, leaving 10 bases of the junction unmatched. CDR3 length: 16 amino acids.

By share of the sample, this clonotype is medium-sized (0.01 to 0.1%). For a library built for alpha chains, this beta chain is a stray read; little rests on its size. V usage is TRBV5-6 and J usage is TRBJ2-2; 8 bases are a match to TRBD1. Germline V gene data show CDR1 as SGHDT and CDR2 as YYEEEE. Trimming removed 7 bases from V and 3 bases from J; junction bases left unmatched: 5. This CDR3 is 14 amino acids long. CDR3 loop: CASYRTGHTGELFF. The CDR3 DNA reads TGTGCCAGCTATCGGACAGGGCACACCGGGGAGCTGTTTTTT.

By proportion, this clonotype is large (0.1 to 1%). Little can be read into the size of this beta chain, an off-target read in a library designed for alpha chains. The V and J genes are TRBV4-3 and TRBJ1-3; D perhaps matches TRBD1 (6 bases). This CDR3 spans 17 amino acids. Germline loops: CDR1 LGHNA, CDR2 YSLEER. Trimming shortened V by 0 bases and J by 4 bases, and 16 bases separated the two germline ends. The CDR3: CASSQDYGGLSGNTIYF. The CDR3 bases are TGCGCCAGCAGCCAAGATTACGGGGGCTTATCAGGAAACACCATATATTTT.

In this sample, this clonotype is large. This beta chain is a stray read from a library made for alpha chains; its abundance is not meaningful. The gene calls are TRBV11-2 and TRBJ2-5; possible D gene TRBD2, 6 bases. The CDR3 covers 14 residues. Germline V lookup: CDR1 SGHAT, CDR2 FQNNGV. With 1 base removed from V and 5 bases from J, the gap between germline ends came to 11 bases. In DNA, the CDR3 is TGTGCCAGCAGCTTAGGACTAGGGGCGGAGACCCAGTACTTC. Protein sequence: CASSLGLGAETQYF. Supplemented by reference TRBV11-2 and TRBJ2-5, the full variable domain reads EAGVAQSPRYKIIEKRQSVAFWCNPISGHATLYWYQQILGQGPKLLIQFQNNGVVDDSQLPKDRFSAERLKGVDSTLKIQPAKLEDSAVYLCASSLGLGAETQYFGPGTRLLVL.

This clonotype was counted ten times or more. Since the library was made to target alpha chains, this beta chain is a stray read and its abundance is not meaningful. The DNA of the CDR3 is TGTGCCATCAGTGAACGTGCCAGGGGCGGTGAAAAACTGTTTTTT. As protein: CAISERARGGEKLFF. The chain uses TRBV10-3 and TRBJ1-4; D might be TRBD1 (6 bases). CDR1 ENHRY and CDR2 SYGVKD come from the germline V gene. The CDR3 length is 15 residues. Trimming cost V 3 bases and J 7 bases, with 15 bases left between them.

Remarks on this clonotype: This beta chain was picked up by a library intended for alpha chains and is off target, so its count carries little meaning. This rearrangement joins TRBV12-3 or TRBV12-4 to TRBJ1-5; D is uncertain. CDR3 length: 17 amino acids. Trimming shortened V by 3 bases and J by 2 bases, and 17 bases separated the two germline ends. The CDR3 bases are TGTGCCAGCAGTTTGTCCGATATGGGGAGTGGCAATCAGCCCCAGCATTTT. Translating gives CASSLSDMGSGNQPQHF.

In this sample, this clonotype turned up many times. Because the library targeted alpha chains, this beta chain is an off-target read whose size means little. The chain uses TRBV10-2 and TRBJ2-1; D is uncertain. CDR3 length: 14 residues. CDR1 and CDR2 (germline): WSHSY, SAAADI. V dropped 0 bases and J dropped 6 bases, with 9 bases sitting between them. CDR3 region: CASSESTLGNEQFF. DNA of the CDR3: TGCGCCAGCAGTGAGTCGACGCTGGGCAATGAGCAGTTCTTC.

This clonotype is judged medium-sized. Little can be read into the size of this beta chain, an off-target read in a library designed for alpha chains. CDR3 bases: TGTGCCAGCAGTGCCCCCTTAGGGACAGGGACTGAAAAACTGTTTTTT. This translates into CASSAPLGTGTEKLFF. The chain recombines TRBV28 with TRBJ1-4, with 9 bases identical to TRBD1. The CDR3 spans 16 residues. After removal of 5 bases from V and 7 bases from J, the junction contained 11 bases not matched to a gene. Per germline, CDR1 MDHEN and CDR2 SYDVKM.

This clonotype is medium-sized in the sample. This beta chain slipped into a library made for alpha chains as a stray read, so its size is not meaningful. V gene TRBV30 combines with J gene TRBJ2-7; D is unclear. The CDR3 has 12 residues. Germline V gives CDR1 GTSNPN, CDR2 SVGIG (reference sequence). V dropped 2 bases and J dropped 5 bases, with 10 bases sitting between them. The CDR3 spells CAWSWGIDEQYF. The CDR3, as DNA: TGTGCCTGGAGTTGGGGAATTGACGAGCAGTACTTC.

There are a few counts of this clonotype. This beta chain slipped into a library made for alpha chains as a stray read, so its size is not meaningful. This chain links TRBV12-3 or TRBV12-4 with TRBJ1-4; D is perhaps TRBD1 (5 bases). The CDR3 has 13 amino acids. Trimming cost V 10 bases and J 8 bases, with 17 bases left between them. This CDR3 is CANSKGLWEKLFF. The CDR3 nucleotides read TGTGCCAACTCCAAGGGGTTGTGGGAAAAACTGTTTTTT.